This TCR beta chain was captured by sequencing in a study of blood T cell repertoires in COVID-19. The protocol was immunoSEQ multiplex PCR, while the TCRdb copy is restricted to in-frame clones and leaves out a portion. The sample includes 120,000 to 150,000 clones, 80% to 90% of them seen just once. The V and J ends lost 1 base and 4 bases, in that order; junction bases with no gene match: 17. The CDR3 runs to 21 residues. Germline V gives CDR1 LGHDT, CDR2 YNNKEL (reference sequence). The sample consisted of peripheral blood. The receptor was derived from a man in his sixties with active or convalescent COVID-19. The chain employs TRBV3-1 (or the pseudogene TRBV3-2) and TRBJ2-6; TRBD2 matches at 9 bases. CDR3 protein: CASSQVGAGGPSFYGANVLTF. The CDR3 DNA is TGTGCCAGCAGCCAAGTTGGGGCGGGAGGGCCCTCGTTTTACGGGGCCAACGTCCTGACTTTC.